These T cell receptor beta chains were read from a single sample in a study of cytomegalovirus exposure and HLA in healthy donors. Data came from immunoSEQ multiplex PCR; TCRdb stores just in-frame clones and leaves some out. The sample carries 90,000 to 130,000 clones, about three quarters recorded once. Specimen: PBMCs. These receptors were taken from a woman aged 25 to 39 in good health and CMV-seronegative. The conserved cysteine and the conserved F or W are not part of the CDR3 here.

TRBV11-3	TRBJ2-7	ASSPPGGTGVGEQY
TRBV7-2	TRBJ2-2	ASSLAQGAGELF
TRBV5-6	TRBJ2-7	ASSIMTGFSSYEQY
TRBV30	TRBJ1-1	AWSAGGTEAF
TRBV7-2	TRBJ2-3	ASSYQGARGDTQY
TRBV19	TRBJ1-2	ASRPARGSHLYGYT
TRBV20-1	TRBJ1-1	SAEAFTEAF
TRBV6-5	TRBJ2-1	VGGLAGNEQF
TRBV9	TRBJ1-3	ASSVGGDTIY
TRBV30	TRBJ2-7	AWSTGSYEQY
TRBV28	TRBJ2-3	ASRGGGSTDTQY
TRBV13	TRBJ2-3	ASSFLRFSSTDTQY
TRBV15	TRBJ2-7	ATSPREQSYEQY
TRBV5-1	TRBJ2-5	ASSLEVAGEYETQY
TRBV6-1	TRBJ2-1	ASTMLAGGYNEQF
TRBV27	TRBJ2-1	ASVAGDTNYNEQF
TRBV6-1	TRBJ2-5	ATGPSSAYRGAQY
TRBV7-8	TRBJ2-5	ASSLAQTKETQY
TRBV5-6	TRBJ2-1	ASSLQTAYNEQF
TRBV27	TRBJ2-7	ASSLPGGEQY
TRBV2	TRBJ2-1	ASSEQTGGFEQF
TRBV7-2	TRBJ1-5	ASSLRQGQPQH
TRBV7-2	TRBJ1-1	ASLQLGRGPENTEAF
TRBV28	TRBJ1-1	ASSSPGGSGTEAF
TRBV28	TRBJ1-2	ASSLGSHNYGYT
TRBV4-1	TRBJ2-7	ASSQDSGPAYEQY
TRBV4-2	TRBJ2-7	ASSLEGLAGGYEQY
TRBV7-2	TRBJ2-7	ASTPELAGGEEQY
TRBV29-1	-	SVELFTVPYEQY
TRBV11-1	TRBJ1-2	ASTRGGGYGYT
TRBV5-4	TRBJ2-7	ATAGEPSYEQY
TRBV18	TRBJ1-5	ASSGTGSQPQH
TRBV7-9	TRBJ1-5	ASSLGGDSNQPQH
TRBV4-1	TRBJ1-2	ASSQDPEEEVA
TRBV7-2	TRBJ1-3	ASSLDRTPGTIY
TRBV30	TRBJ1-5	AWSRSGLQPQH
TRBV4-2	TRBJ2-1	ASSQDPRGAGGAYEQF
TRBV29-1	TRBJ1-1	SVEDRQTEAF
TRBV28	TRBJ2-7	ASSLDRDYEQY
TRBV4-3	TRBJ1-2	ASSQEDSKVYSGYT
TRBV9	TRBJ2-7	ASSVDPGTSGSGEQY
TRBV19	TRBJ1-1	ASSIGGTVNTEAF
TRBV5-4	TRBJ2-2	ASSLWGGANTGELF
TRBV7-9	TRBJ2-7	ASSGAHEQY
TRBV30	TRBJ1-2	AGLGQNNYGYT
TRBV21-1	TRBJ1-5	ASSKGTESSNQPQH
TRBV19	TRBJ2-1	ASRGGGAFNEQF
TRBV9	TRBJ1-1	ASSVDSMNTEAF
TRBV5-1	TRBJ2-7	ASRTEDRVAGEQY
TRBV6-5	TRBJ1-6	ASGKTGGVRSPLH
TRBV19	TRBJ2-7	ASSMGEGPEQY
TRBV7-9	TRBJ2-7	ASSHHRDLPYEQY